This TCR beta chain was retrieved from a study of post-analysis software for immune sequencing data. In germline, CDR1 is MNHEY, CDR2 SVGEGT. This CDR3 has 21 amino acids. Trimming took 2 bases from V and 5 from J; bases not matched to a gene: 26. Findings and caveats of the study: TRBV5-6, TRBV5-1 and TRBV20-1 belonged to a set of a handful of TRBV segments that were more frequent in patients than controls. Controls had significantly higher normalized Chao1 diversity than multiple sclerosis patients.

Unique molecular identifiers were built into the TCR beta cDNA libraries. TCRdb re-called the PCR reads through MiXCR, storing one row per CDR3 protein. The sample contains under 200,000 distinct CDR3 sequences, around 30% of which appear only once. Comment on this clonotype: Its specificity is unknown.

This clonotype was sampled from a girl under 18 with multiple sclerosis. The chain carries TRBV6-2 or TRBV6-3 and TRBJ2-7, with TRBD2 matching 8 bases. Sequencing was carried out using blood. The DNA for the CDR3 is TGTGCCAGCAGTTACACCAGGCCCAAAGACGGGAGGGCCCTGGCGTTTAACGAGCAGTACTTC. Translation: CASSYTRPKDGRALAFNEQYF.